This T cell receptor beta chain emerged from a study of blood T cell repertoires in COVID-19. Study-wide context: The study drew acute and convalescent COVID-19 samples from the United States, Italy and Spain. The cDNA or gDNA used as material had been derived from T cells, B-cell-depleted T cells, or PBMCs.

Germline values: CDR1 MNHEY, CDR2 SMNVEV (reference sequence). V was shortened by 2 bases and J by 0 bases, with 5 bases between the two germline ends. The CDR3 contains 14 residues. Authors' data handling: For nucleated cells, counts were estimated from reference gene primer amplification. Assay: immunoSEQ multiplex PCR; the TCRdb copy retains only in-frame clones and omits some. The V and J calls and clone size are taken from that table; D and trimming were inferred from the DNA. This table has around 200,000 clones, approximately 90% appearing once. The TCR was taken from a man in his forties with acute or convalescent COVID-19. This sequence joins TRBV27 and TRBJ1-5; no reliable D call. Sequenced sample: peripheral blood. CDR3 residues: CASSLMSSNQPQHF. The DNA of the CDR3 is TGTGCCAGCAGTTTAATGAGTAGCAATCAGCCCCAGCATTTT.